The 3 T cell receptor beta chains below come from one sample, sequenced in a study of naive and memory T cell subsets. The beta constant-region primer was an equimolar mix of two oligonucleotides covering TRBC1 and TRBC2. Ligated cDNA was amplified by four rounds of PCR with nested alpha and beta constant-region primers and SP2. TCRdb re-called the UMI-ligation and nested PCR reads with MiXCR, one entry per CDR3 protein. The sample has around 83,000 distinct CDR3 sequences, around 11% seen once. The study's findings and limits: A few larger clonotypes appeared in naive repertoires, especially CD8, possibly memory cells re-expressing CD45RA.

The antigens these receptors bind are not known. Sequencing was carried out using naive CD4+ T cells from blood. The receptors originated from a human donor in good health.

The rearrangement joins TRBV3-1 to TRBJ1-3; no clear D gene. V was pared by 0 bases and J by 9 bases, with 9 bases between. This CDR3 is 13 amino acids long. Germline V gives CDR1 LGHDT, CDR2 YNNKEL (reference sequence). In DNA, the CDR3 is TGTGCCAGCAGCCAAGATTTAGCTGCCACCATATATTTT. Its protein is CASSQDLAATIYF.

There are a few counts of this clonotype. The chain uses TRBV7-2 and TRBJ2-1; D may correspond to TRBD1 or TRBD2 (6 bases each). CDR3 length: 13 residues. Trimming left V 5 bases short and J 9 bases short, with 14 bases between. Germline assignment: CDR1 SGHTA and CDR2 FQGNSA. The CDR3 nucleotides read TGTGCCAGCAGCCGTAGGGGGGCCGGTGAGCAGTTCTTC. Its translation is CASSRRGAGEQFF.

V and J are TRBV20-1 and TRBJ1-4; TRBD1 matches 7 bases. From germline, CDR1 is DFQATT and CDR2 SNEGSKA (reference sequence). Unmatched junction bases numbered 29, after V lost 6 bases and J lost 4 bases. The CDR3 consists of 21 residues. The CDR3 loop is CSAQRQGWGVSLLGNNEKLFF. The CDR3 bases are TGCAGTGCCCAACGACAGGGCTGGGGTGTGAGCCTCCTTGGAAATAATGAAAAACTGTTTTTT.